The 5 T cell receptor beta chains below come from one sample, sequenced in a study of Ad26.COV2.S vaccination and SARS-CoV-2 variants (dated by TCRdb to about 2021). The treatment or condition label, as the study defines it: some 20 received Ad26.COV2.S at low or high dose, single or two shots; about 5 received placebo; per-sample allocation not given. For vaccine and placebo recipients, repertoires were sequenced using samples collected on day 63 after the first injection. The library was generated by the immunoSEQ multiplex PCR assay. TCRdb mirrors the immuneACCESS table, restricted to in-frame sequences. Some clones are absent from its copies; in checked studies, under half trace to an unresolved V gene, and the reason for the others is unknown. In all, the sample holds some 500,000 clones, and roughly 89% of those were seen once. 2.5% to 3% of the sample goes to the ten largest clones. The sequences come from peripheral blood, collected in a trial of Ad26.COV2.S vaccine versus placebo. The receptors were sampled from a person aged 18-65 years who received the Ad26.COV2.S COVID-19 vaccine or a placebo.

This clone was observed a few times. The rearrangement links TRBV10-3 to TRBJ2-3; D gene ambiguous. Trimming stripped 10 bases from V and 0 bases from J, with 11 bases between. This CDR3 contains 13 residues. CDR1 and CDR2 (germline): ENHRY, SYGVKD. This chain's CDR3 is CATSIPSTDTQYF. In nucleotides, the CDR3 is TGTGCCACCTCAATACCTAGCACAGATACGCAGTATTTT.

The sample holds a few counts of this clone. This sequence joins TRBV15 and TRBJ1-6; maybe TRBD1 (5 bases). Germline CDR1 and CDR2: LNHNV and YYDKDF (reference sequence). Trimming left V 6 bases short and J 0 bases short, with 15 bases between. This CDR3 contains 17 residues. The CDR3 loop is CATRPGQGSSYNSPLHF. DNA for the CDR3: TGTGCCACCAGGCCGGGGCAGGGAAGCTCCTATAATTCACCCCTCCACTTT.

V and J are TRBV20-1 and TRBJ1-6, with D maybe TRBD1 (6 bases). Germline values: CDR1 DFQATT, CDR2 SNEGSKA (reference sequence). The CDR3 runs 17 residues. The V end lost 3 bases, the J end lost 0 bases, and 15 bases lay between the germline ends. CDR3 sequence reads: CSASPQGSSSYNSPLHF. In nucleotides, the CDR3 is TGCAGTGCTAGTCCACAGGGATCGAGCTCCTATAATTCACCCCTCCACTTT.

The chain couples TRBV19 to TRBJ2-3, with 12 bases aligning to TRBD2. CDR1 and CDR2 from the germline V gene are LNHDA and SQIVND (reference sequence). The CDR3 totals 15 residues. The V and J ends lost 2 bases and 3 bases, in that order; junction bases with no gene match: 0. The CDR3 here is CASSILAGGTDTQYF. CDR3 in DNA: TGTGCCAGTAGTATACTAGCGGGAGGGACAGATACGCAGTATTTT.

The V call is TRBV4-3, the J call TRBJ2-5; D might be TRBD1 (6 bases). Trimming took off 2 bases at V and 5 bases at J, with 12 bases between the two ends. Germline V CDR1 and CDR2: LGHNA, YSLEER. This CDR3 region has 14 residues. CDR3 sequence: CASSQFTGSETQYF. In DNA form, the CDR3 reads TGCGCCAGCAGCCAATTTACAGGGTCTGAGACCCAGTACTTC.